This TCR beta chain was recovered during a study of long-term antiretroviral therapy in people with HIV. Remarks on this clone: Its matching antigen is unknown.

In the United States, treatment was given to all participants with HIV. Trimming took 0 bases from V and 6 from J, leaving 14 bases between them. CDR3 length: 15 residues. Germline V lookup: CDR1 LGHNA, CDR2 YSLEER. The run of the v3.0 immunoSEQ assay was at survey level. Clones were sequenced by immunoSEQ multiplex PCR, and TCRdb holds only the in-frame ones, with some missing. The sample contains around 30,000 clones, over 85% of which appear only once. General study points: Whereas controls had wider CDR3 length ranges, HIV repertoires had narrower ones. Subsequent to ART, diversity was augmented yet persisted below that of transplant donor controls. The repertoire was dominated at all time points by clones expanded before ART.

The sequencing used unsorted PBMCs, collected about 6.5 years after starting antiretroviral therapy. The clonotype was recovered from a woman in her thirties or forties with HIV. This chain uses TRBV4-3 with TRBJ1-2, with no clear D. The CDR3 sequence is CASSQDRRDRDGYTF. The CDR3 DNA sequence: TGCGCCAGCAGCCAAGATAGGAGGGATCGGGATGGCTACACCTTC.